The next 27 T cell receptor beta chains were all read from a single sample in a study of identical twins. TCRdb re-derived calls from the 5' RACE reads in MiXCR, one entry per CDR3 protein. The data show about 530,000 distinct CDR3 sequences, with approximately 20% seen just once and approximately 0.52% held by the top ten. This sample was shared with a second study, whose subject was yellow fever vaccine responses in identical twins.

The sample taken for sequencing was CD4+ T cells sorted from blood. These receptors were collected from a woman between 18 and 29 years old in good health.

This chain links TRBV10-3 with TRBJ2-3; 10 bases align to TRBD2. The CDR3 is 15 residues long. V dropped 6 bases and J dropped 3; count of bases not matched to a gene: 6. From germline, CDR1 is ENHRY and CDR2 SYGVKD. The CDR3 bases are TGTGCCATCAGGCCCACTAGCGGGAAGACAGATACGCAGTATTTT. As protein: CAIRPTSGKTDTQYF.

The chain recombines TRBV5-1 with TRBJ2-5; D call uncertain. The CDR3 sequence is 11 residues long. Trimming took off 0 bases at V and 10 bases at J, with 7 bases between the two ends. Germline V lookup: CDR1 SGHRS, CDR2 YFSETQ. The CDR3 coding sequence is TGCGCCAGCAGCTTGGAAGGAAGCCAGTACTTC. It translates to CASSLEGSQYF. The whole variable domain, remainder taken from reference TRBV5-1 and TRBJ2-5, is KAGVTQTPRYLIKTRGQQVTLSCSPISGHRSVSWYQQTPGQGLQFLFEYFSETQRNKGNFPGRFSGRQFSNSRSEMNVSTLELGDSALYLCASSLEGSQYFGPGTRLLVL.

The V call is TRBV6-5, the J call TRBJ2-7; 9 nucleotides match TRBD1. Germline V lookup: CDR1 MNHEY, CDR2 SVGAGI. This CDR3 has 16 amino acids. The trim removed 4 bases at V and 4 bases at J, leaving 11 bases unmatched. This chain's CDR3 is CASSSTQSGTGYEQYV. The CDR3 DNA is TGTGCCAGCAGTTCTACCCAATCCGGGACAGGGTACGAGCAGTACGTC.

This clonotype came up a few times. CDR3 amino acids: CSVEGRGSRGYTF. CDR3 sequence (DNA): TGCAGCGTTGAAGGAAGGGGGTCGAGGGGCTACACCTTC. This chain connects TRBV29-1 to TRBJ1-2; a weak D match, TRBD1 (6 bases). The germline CDR1 and CDR2 sequences are SQVTM and ANQGSEA. Trimming cost V 1 base and J 8 bases, with 14 bases left between them. This CDR3 is built from 13 residues.

This chain connects TRBV9 to TRBJ2-7; 8 bases are a match to TRBD1. Germline V gene sequence: CDR1 SGDLS, CDR2 YYNGEE. V gave up 0 bases and J gave up 9 bases; unmatched junction bases: 8. The CDR3 runs to 14 residues. Written as DNA, the CDR3 is TGTGCCAGCAGCGTAGAGGACAGGGCGGCTGTGCAGTACTTC. The encoded protein is CASSVEDRAAVQYF.

V is TRBV10-3 and J is TRBJ1-1; the D gene is possibly TRBD1 (6 bases). V shed 0 bases and J shed 4 bases, with 18 bases lying between them. The CDR3 contains 17 residues. The germline gives CDR1 ENHRY, CDR2 SYGVKD. CDR3 sequence: CAISESAGGKFGTEAFF. CDR3 sequence (DNA): TGTGCCATCAGTGAGTCGGCGGGGGGCAAGTTCGGCACTGAAGCTTTCTTT.

The chain uses TRBV20-1 and TRBJ2-3, with a tentative D call TRBD1 (5 bases). Germline-derived CDR1 and CDR2 are DFQATT and SNEGSKA (reference sequence). This CDR3 has 17 amino acids. Trimming took 0 bases from V and 1 from J, leaving 17 bases between them. The CDR3 sequence is CSARDHVRVYGTDTQYF. CDR3 DNA sequence: TGCAGTGCTAGAGATCACGTCAGGGTTTATGGCACAGATACGCAGTATTTT.

This clonotype has just a few counts. This chain connects TRBV9 to TRBJ2-5; possibly TRBD1 or TRBD2 for D (5 bases each). Germline V CDR1 and CDR2: SGDLS, YYNGEE. CDR3 length equals 16 residues. Trimming shortened V by 2 bases and J by 4 bases, and 18 bases separated the two germline ends. The CDR3 DNA reads TGTGCCAGCAGCGTTTCGCTAGAGGGACCGGGAGAGACCCAGTACTTC. It encodes CASSVSLEGPGETQYF. The whole variable domain, filled in from reference TRBV9 and TRBJ2-5, reads DSGVTQTPKHLITATGQRVTLRCSPRSGDLSVYWYQQSLDQGLQFLIQYYNGEERAKGNILERFSAQQFPDLHSELNLSSLELGDSALYFCASSVSLEGPGETQYFGPGTRLLVL.

This clonotype was observed a few times. The V and J genes are TRBV7-2 and TRBJ2-5; the D gene is possibly TRBD2 (5 bases). The CDR3 totals 15 residues. V was trimmed by 0 bases and J by 2 bases, leaving 10 bases between them. Germline V lookup: CDR1 SGHTA, CDR2 FQGNSA. Written as DNA, the CDR3 is TGTGCCAGCAGCTTAGCGCCCCCGGGGCAAGAGACCCAGTACTTC. Protein product: CASSLAPPGQETQYF.

In its sample, this clonotype was seen many times. J is TRBJ1-1 and V is TRBV5-5; D gene unclear. The germline V gene has CDR1 SGHKS and CDR2 YYEKEE (reference sequence). This CDR3 spans 13 amino acids. Between the trimmed V and J ends, which lost 3 bases and 0 bases, there was a span of 6 bases. CDR3 residues: CASSSTMNTEAFF. Written as DNA, the CDR3 is TGTGCCAGCAGCTCGACAATGAACACTGAAGCTTTCTTT.

This rearrangement joins TRBV18 to TRBJ2-2; tentatively, D is TRBD1 (6 bases). Trimming removed 3 bases from V and 3 bases from J, with 8 bases in between. Per germline, CDR1 KGHSH and CDR2 LQKENI. The CDR3 runs to 14 residues. The CDR3 coding sequence is TGTGCCAGCTCACCGGACAGTTACACCGGGGAGCTGTTTTTT. This gives the protein CASSPDSYTGELFF.

This clonotype came up a few times. This chain joins TRBV24-1 and TRBJ2-3; no clear D gene. This CDR3 is 15 amino acids long. Trimming cost V 0 bases and J 4 bases, with 10 bases left between them. Germline V lookup: CDR1 KGHDR, CDR2 SFDVKD. CDR3 amino acids: CATSDLNSGSDTQYF. CDR3 DNA sequence: TGTGCCACCAGTGATTTGAACAGTGGGTCAGATACGCAGTATTTT.

The chain is built from TRBV7-9 and TRBJ2-7, with TRBD1 matching 7 bases. After removal of 1 base from V and 0 bases from J, the junction contained 6 bases not matched to a gene. CDR1 is SEHNR, CDR2 FQNEAQ, per germline (reference sequence). This CDR3 region has 16 residues. For the CDR3, the DNA is TGTGCCAGCAGCTTAGGGTTTACAGGGGTCTCCTACGAGCAGTACTTC. Translating gives CASSLGFTGVSYEQYF. Full variable domain (outside the CDR3, taken from reference TRBV7-9 and TRBJ2-7): DTGVSQNPRHKITKRGQNVTFRCDPISEHNRLYWYRQTLGQGPEFLTYFQNEAQLEKSRLLSDRFSAERPKGSFSTLEIQRTEQGDSAMYLCASSLGFTGVSYEQYFGPGTRLTVT.

The chain has TRBV11-1 and TRBJ2-6, with 7 bases lining up with TRBD1. J lost 0 bases, V lost 3 bases, and 8 bases had no gene match. CDR1 is SGHAT, CDR2 FQDESV, per germline (reference sequence). The CDR3 spans 18 residues. CDR3 DNA sequence: TGTGCCAGCAGCTTCAAGGGACAGAGACTCTCTGGGGCCAACGTCCTGACTTTC. This encodes CASSFKGQRLSGANVLTF.

This clonotype was counted between two and nine times. The chain has TRBV18 and TRBJ2-1; 9 nucleotides line up with TRBD1. The germline gives CDR1 KGHSH, CDR2 LQKENI. The CDR3 runs to 16 residues. V lost 2 bases, J lost 8 bases, and 10 bases stayed unmatched. Here the CDR3 reads CASSPFQTGGNDEQFF. The CDR3 coding sequence is TGTGCCAGCTCACCATTCCAGACAGGGGGTAACGATGAGCAGTTCTTC.

The chain is built from TRBV12-3 or TRBV12-4 and TRBJ2-7; TRBD2 matches at 9 bases. CDR3 length equals 14 residues. After removal of 5 bases from V and 5 bases from J, the junction contained 7 bases not matched to a gene. Here the CDR3 reads CASSASGIFNEQYF. CDR3 sequence (DNA): TGTGCCAGCAGTGCTAGCGGGATTTTTAACGAGCAGTACTTC.

This clonotype occurred a few times. The chain is built from TRBV4-1 and TRBJ2-2; maybe TRBD1 (5 bases). V lost 4 bases to trimming and J lost 8 bases, with 14 bases between them. This CDR3 region has 14 residues. The germline V gene has CDR1 MGHRA and CDR2 YSYEKL. The CDR3 protein is CASSPVGQGGELFF. CDR3 bases: TGCGCCAGCAGCCCTGTCGGACAAGGGGGGGAGCTGTTTTTT.

V gene TRBV7-9 combines with J gene TRBJ2-1; no definite D call. The CDR3 consists of 17 residues. V lost 1 base and J 3 bases, leaving 16 bases between the germline ends. Germline V gene data show CDR1 as SEHNR and CDR2 as FQNEAQ (reference sequence). The CDR3 is CASSLGLRSSDYNEQFF. In DNA, the CDR3 is TGTGCCAGCAGCTTAGGCCTTAGAAGTTCGGACTACAATGAGCAGTTCTTC.

The gene calls are TRBV5-1 and TRBJ2-7; no firm D call. The germline gives CDR1 SGHRS, CDR2 YFSETQ. V dropped 4 bases and J dropped 2 bases, with 13 bases sitting between them. The length of the CDR3 is 14 residues. CDR3 sequence: CASSSLWATYEQYV. CDR3 DNA: TGCGCCAGCAGCAGCTTGTGGGCAACCTACGAGCAGTACGTC.

The rearrangement links TRBV12-3 or TRBV12-4 to TRBJ2-1; D uncertain. Deletions cut 3 bases from V and 7 bases from J, with 13 bases between. CDR3 size: 14 residues. This chain's CDR3 is CASSFLTASNEQFF. CDR3 nucleotide sequence: TGTGCCAGCAGTTTCCTCACAGCCTCTAATGAGCAGTTCTTC.

As to this clonotype: Relative to the germline gene, one junction end is altered; a read error may explain this. The chain carries TRBV20-1 and TRBJ1-2; possible D gene TRBD1, 6 bases. The CDR3 sequence is 12 residues long. Germline CDR1 and CDR2: DFQATT and SNEGSKA (reference sequence). The CDR3 protein is CSARGGEGGYTF. CDR3 in DNA: TGCAGTGCAAGAGGGGGAGAGGGTGGCTACACCTTC.

The V call is TRBV24-1, the J call TRBJ2-5; 8 bases fit TRBD1. The CDR3 runs to 15 residues. The ends lost 4 bases at V and 1 base at J; junction bases unmatched: 4. Germline lookup yields CDR1 KGHDR and CDR2 SFDVKD. The CDR3 DNA follows: TGTGCCACCAGTGACCCGGGACAGGTCCAAGAGACCCAGTACTTC. This sequence encodes CATSDPGQVQETQYF.

This chain uses TRBV5-1 with TRBJ2-1; D is perhaps TRBD2 (6 bases). The CDR3 is 16 residues long. Germline V CDR1 and CDR2: SGHRS, YFSETQ. V was trimmed by 0 bases and J by 2 bases, leaving 12 bases between them. The CDR3 sequence is CASSLGAGSPYNEQFF. In DNA, the CDR3 is TGCGCCAGCAGCTTGGGGGCGGGGAGCCCCTACAATGAGCAGTTCTTC.

V is TRBV29-1 and J is TRBJ2-3, with D tentatively TRBD1 (6 bases). V was trimmed by 7 bases and J by 2 bases, leaving 16 bases between them. Per germline, CDR1 SQVTM and CDR2 ANQGSEA. This CDR3 comprises 14 residues. The CDR3 DNA reads as TGCAGCGCCCTTTATGGGGGCGCCACAGATACGCAGTATTTT. This sequence encodes CSALYGGATDTQYF.

V and J are TRBV28 and TRBJ2-7; no clear D gene. From germline, CDR1 is MDHEN and CDR2 SYDVKM. The CDR3 spans 14 residues. Trimming took 3 bases from V and 3 from J, leaving 12 bases between them. The CDR3 bases are TGTGCCAGCAGTTTCCTGCGGTGGGACTACGAGCAGTACTTC. Protein: CASSFLRWDYEQYF.

The chain is built from TRBV4-2 and TRBJ1-1; a weak D match, TRBD1 (5 bases). Germline values: CDR1 LGHNA, CDR2 YNFKEQ. There are 13 residues in the CDR3. V lost 1 base to trimming and J lost 8 bases, with 11 bases between them. DNA of the CDR3: TGTGCCAGCAGCCAAGTGGGACCCGGCGAAGCTTTCTTT. This encodes CASSQVGPGEAFF.

This clonotype was observed many times. This chain uses TRBV13 with TRBJ2-5; 9 nucleotides align to TRBD1. CDR3 size: 15 residues. In germline, CDR1 is PRHDT, CDR2 FYEKMQ (reference sequence). J lost 2 bases, V lost 4 bases, and 5 bases had no gene match. This CDR3 reads CASSSGDRDQETQYF. CDR3 nucleotides: TGTGCCAGCAGCTCTGGGGACAGGGATCAAGAGACCCAGTACTTC.